Shown below are 6 T cell receptor beta chains from a single sample sequenced in a study of beta chain features in type 1 diabetes. Points from the study as a whole: For Type 1 diabetes patients, all four CD4+ subsets carried TCRB CDR3s that were moderately but significantly shorter.

Since all of the isolated RNA was reverse transcribed, expressed TCRB transcripts were what got sequenced. Sequencing was performed with immunoSEQ multiplex PCR; in TCRdb, only in-frame clones are kept and a portion is missing. The table lists 600,000 or so clones, 9.5% to 15% of them singletons. Their cognate antigens are unknown. The sequenced sample consisted of naive CD4+ T cells from blood. The receptors come from a man aged 30 to 45 with type 1 diabetes.

The chain is built from TRBV7-9 and TRBJ2-3, with a weak D call TRBD2 (5 bases). The length of the CDR3 is 13 residues. The V end was cut by 7 bases, the J end by 4 bases, with 12 bases between. From germline, CDR1 is SEHNR and CDR2 FQNEAQ (reference sequence). CDR3 region: CASTLLSADTQYF. For the CDR3, the DNA is TGTGCCAGCACCCTCCTTAGCGCAGATACGCAGTATTTT.

This clone was seen once. The chain couples TRBV7-2 to TRBJ1-6; TRBD1 matches 7 bases. With V trimmed by 5 bases and J by 11 bases, 6 bases remained unmatched. The CDR3 is 13 amino acids. CDR1 and CDR2 from the germline V gene are SGHTA and FQGNSA. The CDR3 DNA sequence: TGTGCCAGCAGCGGGGACAGAAGGACACCCCTCCACTTT. Amino acid sequence: CASSGDRRTPLHF.

This chain links TRBV10-3 with TRBJ1-1, with D perhaps matching TRBD1 (5 bases). The length of the CDR3 is 14 residues. V dropped 7 bases and J dropped 6 bases, with 18 bases sitting between them. The germline V gene has CDR1 ENHRY and CDR2 SYGVKD. The CDR3 region has the DNA TGTGCCATCAATGACCCTCAGGGTTTCGCTGAAGCTTTCTTT. This translates into CAINDPQGFAEAFF.

In regard to this clone: Other DNA sequences in the same sample also yield this CDR3. In DNA form, the CDR3 reads TGCAGCGTTTACCGGGACAGAGGCAACATTCAGTACTTC. Translating it yields CSVYRDRGNIQYF. V gene TRBV29-1 combines with J gene TRBJ2-4; TRBD1 aligns across 7 bases. The germline gives CDR1 SQVTM, CDR2 ANQGSEA. V lost 5 bases, J lost 7 bases, and 8 bases stayed unmatched. This CDR3 has 13 residues.

This clone was observed a handful of times. This chain links TRBV7-9 with TRBJ1-2, with a tentative D call TRBD1 (5 bases). Per the germline V gene, CDR1 is SEHNR and CDR2 is FQNEAQ (reference sequence). Trimming stripped 5 bases from V and 3 bases from J, with 10 bases between. The CDR3 has 13 amino acids. The CDR3 is CASSPDSHYGYTF. The CDR3 coding sequence is TGTGCCAGCAGCCCCGACAGCCACTATGGCTACACCTTC.

This clone has just a few counts. The gene calls are TRBV7-2 and TRBJ2-4; D is perhaps TRBD1 (6 bases). Germline V gene data show CDR1 as SGHTA and CDR2 as FQGNSA. V was cut by 3 bases and J by 2 bases, with 14 bases left in between. The CDR3 extends over 16 amino acids. The chain's CDR3 is CASSLGQVATKNIQYF. CDR3 nucleotides: TGTGCCAGCAGCTTGGGACAAGTTGCTACCAAAAACATTCAGTACTTC.